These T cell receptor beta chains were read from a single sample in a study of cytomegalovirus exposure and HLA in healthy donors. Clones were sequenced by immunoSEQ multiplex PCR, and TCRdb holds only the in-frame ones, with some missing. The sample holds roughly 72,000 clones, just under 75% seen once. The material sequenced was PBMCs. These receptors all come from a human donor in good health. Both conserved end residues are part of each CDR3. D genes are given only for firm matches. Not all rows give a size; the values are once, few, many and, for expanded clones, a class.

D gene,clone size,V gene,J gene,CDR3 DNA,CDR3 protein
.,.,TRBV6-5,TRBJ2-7,TGTGCCAGCAGTCCCTGGGCCGGTCAACCCTACGAGCAGTACTTC,CASSPWAGQPYEQYF
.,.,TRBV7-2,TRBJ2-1,TGTGCCAGCAGCTTACAGGGCTCCTACAATGAGCAGTTCTTC,CASSLQGSYNEQFF
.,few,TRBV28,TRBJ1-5,TGTGCCAGCAGTCGAGGGAATTGGCAGCCCCAGCATTTT,CASSRGNWQPQHF
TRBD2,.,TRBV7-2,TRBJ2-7,TGTGCCAGCAGCTTACTAGCGGGAGGATCCTACGAGCAGTACTTC,CASSLLAGGSYEQYF
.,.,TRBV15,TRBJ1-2,TGTGCCACCAGCAGAGATTCGGGGAGGGCCGATCTTGGCTACACCTTC,CATSRDSGRADLGYTF
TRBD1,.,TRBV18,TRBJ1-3,TGTGCCAGCTCACCACAGGGACAGGCGTCGCCCACCCGGAGATTT,CASSPQGQASPTRRF
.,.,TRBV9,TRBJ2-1,TGTGCCAGCAGCGTAGAAAGTCGTCTCAGTGAGCAGTTCTTC,CASSVESRLSEQFF
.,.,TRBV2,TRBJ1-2,TGTGCCAGCAGTGCACGTGACAGGCCCACGGGTGGCTACACCTTC,CASSARDRPTGGYTF
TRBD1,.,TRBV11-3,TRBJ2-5,TGTGCCAGCAGCCAACCCGGGACAGGGGGTCGGGAGACCCAGTACTTC,CASSQPGTGGRETQYF
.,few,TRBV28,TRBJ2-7,TGTGCCAGCAGTTTATCGGCGCGGCGAACCTACGAGCAGTACTTC,CASSLSARRTYEQYF
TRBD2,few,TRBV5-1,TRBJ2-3,TGCGCCAGCAGCTTGACTAGCGGCACAGATACGCAGTATTTT,CASSLTSGTDTQYF
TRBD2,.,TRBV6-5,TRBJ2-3,TGTGCCAGCAGTTACGAGGGAGGGCGGACAGATACGCAGTATTTT,CASSYEGGRTDTQYF
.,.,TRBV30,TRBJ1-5,TGTGCCTGGAGTCCGGGGGGCGATCAGCCCCAGCATTTT,CAWSPGGDQPQHF
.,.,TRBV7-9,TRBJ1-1,TGTGCCAGCAGCTTAGTGAGCACTGAAGCTTTCTTT,CASSLVSTEAFF
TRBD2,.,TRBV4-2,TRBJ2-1,TGTGCCAGCAGCCAAGAGCCGGGACTACGCTCCTACAATGAGCAGTTCTTC,CASSQEPGLRSYNEQFF
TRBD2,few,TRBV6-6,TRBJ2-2,TGTGCCAGCAGTTACCAGCGGGACGGGGAGCTGTTTTTT,CASSYQRDGELFF
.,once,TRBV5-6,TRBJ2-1,TGTGCCAGCAGCGGTGGTGAGCCGGTGTACAATGAGCAGTTCTTC,CASSGGEPVYNEQFF
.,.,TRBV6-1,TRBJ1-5,TGTGCCAGCAGGCTCGGTGGGGGGAATAATCAGCCCCAGCATTTT,CASRLGGGNNQPQHF
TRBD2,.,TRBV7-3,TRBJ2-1,TGTGCCAGCAGCTATAGCGGGAGCTCCTACAATGAGCAGTTCTTC,CASSYSGSSYNEQFF
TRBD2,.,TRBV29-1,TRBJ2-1,TGCAGCGTTGTCGGACTAGCGGGAGTTAGTGAGCAGTTCTTC,CSVVGLAGVSEQFF
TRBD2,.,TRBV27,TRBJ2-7,TGTGCCAGCAGTTTAATCGGGAGGGGGAACGAGCAGTACTTC,CASSLIGRGNEQYF
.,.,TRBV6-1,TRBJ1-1,TGTGCCAGCAGACCCGGAGGTGGATACACTGAAGCTTTCTTT,CASRPGGGYTEAFF